Listed here are 21 T cell receptor beta chains from one sample, sequenced in a study of T cell repertoires in cytomegalovirus infection. TCRdb reprocessed the reads with MiXCR, giving one entry per CDR3 protein. The data contain a few hundred thousand distinct CDR3 sequences, about 44% of them singletons. No cognate antigen is known for these TCRs. Source: cultured PBMCs, taken from culture after CMV antigen stimulation. Every receptor here comes from a human donor in good health (CMV status not recorded). Some clones in this sample may be carry-over from other donors' samples.

V and J are TRBV29-1 and TRBJ2-1; D might be TRBD1 or TRBD2, each matching 5 bases. Trimming cost V 4 bases and J 4 bases, with 26 bases left between them. CDR1 and CDR2 (germline): SQVTM, ANQGSEA. The CDR3 sequence is 18 residues long. The CDR3 nucleotides are TGCAGCGTTGTCCGGGGCAGGACAACCGATAAAATATACAATGAGCAGTTCTTC. The encoded protein is CSVVRGRTTDKIYNEQFF.

The J gene is TRBJ1-6, the V gene TRBV7-2; TRBD1 is a possible D gene (5 bases). The V end was cut by 5 bases, the J end by 5 bases, with 13 bases between. The germline CDR1 and CDR2 sequences are SGHTA and FQGNSA. This CDR3 contains 15 residues. CDR3 region: CASSPGRWNNSPLHF. The CDR3 DNA follows: TGTGCCAGCAGCCCGGGACGGTGGAATAATTCACCCCTCCACTTT. Full variable domain (rest looked up from reference TRBV7-2 and TRBJ1-6): GAGVSQSPSNKVTEKGKDVELRCDPISGHTALYWYRQSLGQGLEFLIYFQGNSAPDKSGLPSDRFSAERTGGSVSTLTIQRTQQEDSAVYLCASSPGRWNNSPLHFGNGTRLTVT.

The chain is built from TRBV7-6 and TRBJ1-4, with D unresolved. Germline CDR1 and CDR2: SGHVS and FNYEAQ. The CDR3 is 18 residues long. Trimming left V 5 bases short and J 8 bases short, with 27 bases between. The DNA for the CDR3 is TGTGCCAGCAGCCAATCGACGGGATCTCAGTTACTTGCAGAAAAACTGTTTTTT. Translated: CASSQSTGSQLLAEKLFF.

The rearrangement joins TRBV5-1 to TRBJ2-1, with 8 positions matching TRBD2. This CDR3 spans 14 amino acids. V dropped 2 bases and J dropped 8; count of bases not matched to a gene: 6. The germline V gene encodes CDR1 SGHRS and CDR2 YFSETQ. DNA for the CDR3: TGCGCCAGCAGCTTCGGGACTAGTTCGTATGAGCAGTTCTTC. Protein: CASSFGTSSYEQFF.

The sample holds many counts of this clonotype. V gene TRBV7-2 combines with J gene TRBJ1-4, with D hard to call. Trimming shortened V by 5 bases and J by 5 bases, and 6 bases separated the two germline ends. Germline assignment: CDR1 SGHTA and CDR2 FQGNSA. The length of the CDR3 is 12 residues. The CDR3 here is CASSMGNEKLFF. Here the CDR3 DNA reads TGTGCCAGCAGCATGGGGAATGAAAAACTGTTTTTT.

This clonotype was seen once. The V call is TRBV6-1, the J call TRBJ1-5; D gene ambiguous. Germline CDR1 and CDR2: MNHNS and SASEGT. This CDR3 comprises 15 residues. The V end was cut by 3 bases, the J end by 4 bases, with 13 bases between. CDR3 region: CASSDGGGGNQPQHF. The CDR3 bases are TGTGCCAGCAGTGATGGAGGAGGTGGGAATCAGCCCCAGCATTTT.

This clonotype was seen more than once but under ten times. V usage is TRBV19 and J usage is TRBJ2-3; D ambiguous. The CDR3 has 16 amino acids. From germline, CDR1 is LNHDA and CDR2 SQIVND (reference sequence). V dropped 5 bases and J dropped 1 base, with 16 bases sitting between them. CDR3: CASSAARTSGTDTQYF. The CDR3 DNA reads TGTGCCAGTAGTGCCGCCCGGACGTCCGGCACAGATACGCAGTATTTT.

The V call is TRBV6-1, the J call TRBJ1-1, with D perhaps TRBD1 (5 bases). Germline values: CDR1 MNHNS, CDR2 SASEGT. V lost 8 bases and J lost 5, with 21 bases in between. The CDR3 consists of 15 residues. DNA of the CDR3: TGTGCCAGCGAAAGCCCGGGCCGGAGGACAACTGAAGCTTTCTTT. This translates into CASESPGRRTTEAFF.

This chain connects TRBV29-1 to TRBJ2-1, with a tentative D call TRBD1 (5 bases). The V end was cut by 7 bases, the J end by 2 bases, with 15 bases between. The CDR3 is 14 residues long. Germline V gene data show CDR1 as SQVTM and CDR2 as ANQGSEA. CDR3 sequence: CSAGKGQAYNEQFF. CDR3 nucleotides: TGCAGCGCTGGTAAGGGGCAGGCCTACAATGAGCAGTTCTTC.

This clonotype was observed at least ten times. The V gene is TRBV7-8, the J gene TRBJ2-3; 7 bases agree with TRBD2. V trimming: 4 bases; J trimming: 1 base; junction bases outside the gene matches: 5. There are 15 residues in the CDR3. The germline V gene encodes CDR1 SGHVS and CDR2 FQNEAQ. CDR3 sequence (DNA): TGTGCCAGCAGCTGGCGGGAGCCCGGCACAGATACGCAGTATTTT. Translation gives CASSWREPGTDTQYF.

A few counts support this clonotype. The CDR3 sequence is CASSLDYPGVTGELFF. The CDR3 region has the DNA TGTGCCAGCAGCTTAGACTATCCAGGGGTCACCGGGGAGCTGTTTTTT. This chain links TRBV7-6 with TRBJ2-2; tentatively, D is TRBD1 (6 bases). V was pared by 1 base and J by 4 bases, with 13 bases between. The CDR3 spans 16 residues. CDR1 is SGHVS, CDR2 FNYEAQ, per germline.

This chain uses TRBV6-1 with TRBJ1-1; the match to TRBD1 covers 9 bases. V lost 4 bases, J lost 5 bases, and 5 bases stayed unmatched. Germline assignment: CDR1 MNHNS and CDR2 SASEGT. The CDR3 length is 14 residues. The CDR3 region is CASSGGDRVTEAFF. The CDR3 DNA is TGTGCCAGCAGTGGTGGGGACAGGGTAACTGAAGCTTTCTTT.

This rearrangement joins TRBV18 to TRBJ1-4; no firm D call. This CDR3 contains 13 residues. Germline V lookup: CDR1 KGHSH, CDR2 LQKENI. V was shortened by 5 bases and J by 8 bases, with 12 bases between the two germline ends. The CDR3, as DNA: TGTGCCAGCTCATCGCGACCGGAAGAAAAACTGTTTTTT. Encoded protein: CASSSRPEEKLFF.

The chain is built from TRBV2 and TRBJ1-2; D gene unclear. The V gene's germline CDR1 is SNHLY and CDR2 FYNNEI. This CDR3 contains 13 residues. Deletions cut 7 bases from V and 2 bases from J, with 11 bases between. The CDR3 spells CASNWASNYGYTF. DNA for the CDR3: TGTGCCAGCAATTGGGCGTCAAACTATGGCTACACCTTC. Drawing the rest from reference TRBV2 and TRBJ1-2, the complete variable domain is EPEVTQTPSHQVTQMGQEVILRCVPISNHLYFYWYRQILGQKVEFLVSFYNNEISEKSEIFDDQFSVERPDGSNFTLKIRSTKLEDSAMYFCASNWASNYGYTFGSGTRLTVV.

The genes are TRBV7-9 and TRBJ2-3; no firm D call. V lost 1 base to trimming and J lost 2 bases, with 16 bases between them. The germline V gene encodes CDR1 SEHNR and CDR2 FQNEAQ (reference sequence). The CDR3 has 17 amino acids. CDR3 in amino acids: CASSLGAGADYTDTQYF. The CDR3 DNA is TGTGCCAGCAGCTTAGGGGCTGGCGCAGATTACACAGATACGCAGTATTTT.

This clonotype was picked up many times. The rearrangement uses TRBV7-2 and TRBJ2-5; TRBD2 matches at 7 bases. The CDR3 is 13 residues long. J lost 5 bases, V lost 5 bases, and 5 bases had no gene match. Germline V gives CDR1 SGHTA, CDR2 FQGNSA. CDR3 amino acids: CASSATSWETQYF. The CDR3 coding sequence is TGTGCCAGCAGCGCGACTAGCTGGGAGACCCAGTACTTC.

The rearrangement links TRBV12-3 or TRBV12-4 to TRBJ1-3; D unresolved. V lost 8 bases, J lost 0 bases, and 14 bases lay in between. The CDR3 runs to 15 residues. CDR3 sequence reads: CASPSPRLSGNTIYF. The CDR3 DNA reads as TGTGCCAGCCCATCTCCCCGACTCTCTGGAAACACCATATATTTT.

The J gene is TRBJ2-7, the V gene TRBV4-3; D remains unclear. The germline V and J ends were trimmed by 1 base and 1 base, with 8 bases remaining between them. Germline CDR1 and CDR2: LGHNA and YSLEER. This CDR3 region has 14 residues. The CDR3 loop is CASSQAKHSYEQYF. Here the CDR3 DNA reads TGCGCCAGCAGCCAAGCGAAACATTCCTACGAGCAGTACTTC.

This clonotype appeared many times. V is TRBV7-2 and J is TRBJ2-5; TRBD2 aligns across 9 bases. CDR1 and CDR2 from the germline V gene are SGHTA and FQGNSA. The V segment lost 11 bases and the J segment 4 bases; nucleotides outside the gene matches: 8. CDR3 length equals 13 residues. This CDR3 is CAGGAGGLETQYF. CDR3 coding DNA: TGTGCCGGGGGGGCGGGGGGGCTAGAGACCCAGTACTTC.

The chain recombines TRBV20-1 with TRBJ1-5, with D possibly being TRBD1 (6 bases). CDR1 and CDR2 from the germline V gene are DFQATT and SNEGSKA (reference sequence). The CDR3 is 13 amino acids. The V gene lost 5 bases and the J gene lost 2 bases, with 10 bases spanning the gap. In DNA form, the CDR3 reads TGCAGTGCTGGGACAAAACGCAATCAGCCCCAGCATTTT. Protein sequence: CSAGTKRNQPQHF.

This clonotype was recorded at least ten times. The rearrangement links TRBV7-2 to TRBJ2-7, with no clear D. CDR3 size: 15 residues. V was cut by 5 bases and J by 0 bases, with 14 bases left in between. Looked up from germline, CDR1 is SGHTA and CDR2 is FQGNSA. This CDR3 reads CASSPRTAPSYEQYF. DNA of the CDR3: TGTGCCAGCAGCCCACGCACGGCTCCCTCCTACGAGCAGTACTTC.